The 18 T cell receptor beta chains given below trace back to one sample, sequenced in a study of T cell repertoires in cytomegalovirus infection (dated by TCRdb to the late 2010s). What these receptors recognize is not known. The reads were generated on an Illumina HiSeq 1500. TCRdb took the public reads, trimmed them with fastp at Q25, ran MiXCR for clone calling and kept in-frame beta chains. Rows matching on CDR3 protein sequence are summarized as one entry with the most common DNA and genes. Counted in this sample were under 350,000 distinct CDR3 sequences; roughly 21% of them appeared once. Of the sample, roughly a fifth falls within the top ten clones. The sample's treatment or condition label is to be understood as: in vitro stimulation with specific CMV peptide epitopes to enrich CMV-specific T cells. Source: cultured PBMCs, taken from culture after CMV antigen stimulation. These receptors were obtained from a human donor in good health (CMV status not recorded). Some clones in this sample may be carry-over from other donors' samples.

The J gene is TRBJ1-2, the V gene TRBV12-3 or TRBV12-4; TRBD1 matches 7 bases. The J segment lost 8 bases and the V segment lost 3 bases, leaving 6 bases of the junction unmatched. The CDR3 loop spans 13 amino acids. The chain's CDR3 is CASSLKTGFGYTF. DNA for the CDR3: TGTGCCAGCAGTTTGAAGACAGGGTTCGGCTACACCTTC.

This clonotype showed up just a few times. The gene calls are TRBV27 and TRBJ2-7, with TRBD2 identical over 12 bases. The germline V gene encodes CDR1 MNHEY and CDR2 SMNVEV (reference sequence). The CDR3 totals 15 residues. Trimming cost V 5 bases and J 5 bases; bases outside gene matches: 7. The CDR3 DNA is TGTGCCAGCAGTGCCCGACTAGCGGGAGCCCACGAGCAGTACTTC. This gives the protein CASSARLAGAHEQYF.

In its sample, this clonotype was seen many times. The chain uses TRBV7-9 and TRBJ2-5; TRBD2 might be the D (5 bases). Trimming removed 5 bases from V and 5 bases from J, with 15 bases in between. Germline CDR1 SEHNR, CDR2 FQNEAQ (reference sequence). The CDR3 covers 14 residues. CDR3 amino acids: CASSRPRDRETQYF. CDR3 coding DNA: TGTGCCAGCAGCCGCCCGAGGGATCGGGAGACCCAGTACTTC.

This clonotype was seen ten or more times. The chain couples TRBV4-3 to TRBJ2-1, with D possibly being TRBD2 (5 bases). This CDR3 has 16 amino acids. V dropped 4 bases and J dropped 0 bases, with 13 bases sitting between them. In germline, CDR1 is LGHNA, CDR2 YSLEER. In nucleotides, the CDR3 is TGCGCCAGCAGCCCCACGGGAATAAGCTCCTACAATGAGCAGTTCTTC. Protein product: CASSPTGISSYNEQFF.

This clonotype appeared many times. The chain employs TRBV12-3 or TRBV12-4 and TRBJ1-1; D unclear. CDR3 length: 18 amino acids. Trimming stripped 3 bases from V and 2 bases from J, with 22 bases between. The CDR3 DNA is TGTGCCAGCAGTTTTCGGGGTTTGGCGGTTCGATATAACACTGAAGCTTTCTTT. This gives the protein CASSFRGLAVRYNTEAFF.

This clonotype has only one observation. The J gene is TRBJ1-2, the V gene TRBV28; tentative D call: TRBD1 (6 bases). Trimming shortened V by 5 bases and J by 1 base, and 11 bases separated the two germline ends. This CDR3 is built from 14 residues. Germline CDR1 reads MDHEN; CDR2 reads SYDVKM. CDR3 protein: CASSQWDNNYGYTF. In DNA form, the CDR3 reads TGTGCCAGCAGTCAATGGGACAATAACTATGGCTACACCTTC.

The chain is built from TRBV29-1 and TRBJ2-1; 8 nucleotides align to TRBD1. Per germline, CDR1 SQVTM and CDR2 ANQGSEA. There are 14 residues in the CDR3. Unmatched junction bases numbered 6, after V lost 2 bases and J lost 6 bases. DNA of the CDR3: TGCAGCGTTGAAAAGGGACAGGCTCCCAATGAGCAGTTCTTC. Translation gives CSVEKGQAPNEQFF.

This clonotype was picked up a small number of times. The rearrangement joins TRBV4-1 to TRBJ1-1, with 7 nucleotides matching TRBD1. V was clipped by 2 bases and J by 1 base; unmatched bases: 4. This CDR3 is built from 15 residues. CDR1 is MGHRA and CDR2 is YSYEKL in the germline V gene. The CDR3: CASSQRGPANTEAFF. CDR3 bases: TGCGCCAGCAGCCAAAGGGGGCCTGCGAACACTGAAGCTTTCTTT.

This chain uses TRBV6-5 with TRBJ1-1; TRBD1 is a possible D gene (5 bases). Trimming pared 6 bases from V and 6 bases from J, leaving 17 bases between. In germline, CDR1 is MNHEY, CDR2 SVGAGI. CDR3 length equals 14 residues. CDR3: CASRFGGVAAEAFF. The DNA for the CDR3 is TGTGCCAGCAGGTTCGGAGGGGTAGCAGCTGAAGCTTTCTTT.

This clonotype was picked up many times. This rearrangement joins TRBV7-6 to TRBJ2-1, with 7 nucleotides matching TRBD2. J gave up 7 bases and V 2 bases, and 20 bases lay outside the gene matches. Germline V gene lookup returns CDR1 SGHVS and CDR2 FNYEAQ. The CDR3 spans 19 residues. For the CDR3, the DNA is TGTGCCAGCAGCTTAACAGCGGGGAAGGGTATATCTCCTAGGAATGAGCAGTTCTTC. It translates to CASSLTAGKGISPRNEQFF.

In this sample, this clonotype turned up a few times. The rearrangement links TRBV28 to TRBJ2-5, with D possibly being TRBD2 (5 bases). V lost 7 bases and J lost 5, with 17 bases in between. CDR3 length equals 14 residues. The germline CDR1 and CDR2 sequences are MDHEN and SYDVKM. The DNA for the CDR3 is TGTGCCAGCAAACCCTCACCTAGCCTCGAGACCCAGTACTTC. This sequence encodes CASKPSPSLETQYF.

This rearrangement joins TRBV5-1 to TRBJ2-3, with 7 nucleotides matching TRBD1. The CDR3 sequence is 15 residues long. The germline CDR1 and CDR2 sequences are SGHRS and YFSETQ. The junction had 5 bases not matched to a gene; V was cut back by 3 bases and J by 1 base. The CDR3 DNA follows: TGCGCCAGCAGCTCAGGAGACAGGGGCACAGATACGCAGTATTTT. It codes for CASSSGDRGTDTQYF.

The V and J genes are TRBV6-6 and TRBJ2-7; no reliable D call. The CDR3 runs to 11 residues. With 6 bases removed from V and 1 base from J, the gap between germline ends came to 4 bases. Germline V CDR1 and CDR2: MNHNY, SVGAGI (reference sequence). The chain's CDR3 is CASRPSYEQYF. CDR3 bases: TGTGCCAGCAGACCTTCCTACGAGCAGTACTTC.

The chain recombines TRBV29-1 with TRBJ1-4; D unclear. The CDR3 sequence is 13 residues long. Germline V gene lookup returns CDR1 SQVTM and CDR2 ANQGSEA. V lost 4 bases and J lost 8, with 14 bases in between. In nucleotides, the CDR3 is TGCAGCGTTGCAGTAGACATCTCGGAAAAACTGTTTTTT. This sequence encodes CSVAVDISEKLFF. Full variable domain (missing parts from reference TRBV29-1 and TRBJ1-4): SAVISQKPSRDICQRGTSLTIQCQVDSQVTMMFWYRQQPGQSLTLIATANQGSEATYESGFVIDKFPISRPNLTFSTLTVSNMSPEDSSIYLCSVAVDISEKLFFGSGTQLSVL.

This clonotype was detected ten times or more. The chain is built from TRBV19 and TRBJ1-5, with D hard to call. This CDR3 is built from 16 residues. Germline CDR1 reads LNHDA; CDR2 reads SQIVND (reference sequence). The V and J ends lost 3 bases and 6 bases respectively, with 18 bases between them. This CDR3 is CASSMIRMVLSQPQHF. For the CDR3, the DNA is TGTGCCAGTAGTATGATTCGGATGGTTTTAAGTCAGCCCCAGCATTTT.

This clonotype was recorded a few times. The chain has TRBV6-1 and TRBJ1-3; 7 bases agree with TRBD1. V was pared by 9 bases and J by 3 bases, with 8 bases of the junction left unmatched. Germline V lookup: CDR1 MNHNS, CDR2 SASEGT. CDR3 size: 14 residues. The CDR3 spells CASTGASGGNTIYF. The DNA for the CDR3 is TGTGCCAGTACAGGGGCCTCCGGTGGAAACACCATATATTTT.

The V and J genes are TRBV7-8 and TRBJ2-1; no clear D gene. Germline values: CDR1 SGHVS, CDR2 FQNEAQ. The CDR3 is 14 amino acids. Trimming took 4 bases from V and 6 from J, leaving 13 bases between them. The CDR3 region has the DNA TGTGCCAGCAGCTCCGCGGCTACAGTCAATGAGCAGTTCTTC. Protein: CASSSAATVNEQFF.

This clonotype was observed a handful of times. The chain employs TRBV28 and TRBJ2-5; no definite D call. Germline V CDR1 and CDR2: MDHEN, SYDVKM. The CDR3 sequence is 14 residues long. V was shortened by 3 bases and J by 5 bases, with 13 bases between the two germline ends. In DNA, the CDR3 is TGTGCCAGCAGTTTCACTATTCCACGGGAGACCCAGTACTTC. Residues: CASSFTIPRETQYF. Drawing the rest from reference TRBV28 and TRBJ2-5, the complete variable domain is DVKVTQSSRYLVKRTGEKVFLECVQDMDHENMFWYRQDPGLGLRLIYFSYDVKMKEKGDIPEGYSVSREKKERFSLILESASTNQTSMYLCASSFTIPRETQYFGPGTRLLVL.